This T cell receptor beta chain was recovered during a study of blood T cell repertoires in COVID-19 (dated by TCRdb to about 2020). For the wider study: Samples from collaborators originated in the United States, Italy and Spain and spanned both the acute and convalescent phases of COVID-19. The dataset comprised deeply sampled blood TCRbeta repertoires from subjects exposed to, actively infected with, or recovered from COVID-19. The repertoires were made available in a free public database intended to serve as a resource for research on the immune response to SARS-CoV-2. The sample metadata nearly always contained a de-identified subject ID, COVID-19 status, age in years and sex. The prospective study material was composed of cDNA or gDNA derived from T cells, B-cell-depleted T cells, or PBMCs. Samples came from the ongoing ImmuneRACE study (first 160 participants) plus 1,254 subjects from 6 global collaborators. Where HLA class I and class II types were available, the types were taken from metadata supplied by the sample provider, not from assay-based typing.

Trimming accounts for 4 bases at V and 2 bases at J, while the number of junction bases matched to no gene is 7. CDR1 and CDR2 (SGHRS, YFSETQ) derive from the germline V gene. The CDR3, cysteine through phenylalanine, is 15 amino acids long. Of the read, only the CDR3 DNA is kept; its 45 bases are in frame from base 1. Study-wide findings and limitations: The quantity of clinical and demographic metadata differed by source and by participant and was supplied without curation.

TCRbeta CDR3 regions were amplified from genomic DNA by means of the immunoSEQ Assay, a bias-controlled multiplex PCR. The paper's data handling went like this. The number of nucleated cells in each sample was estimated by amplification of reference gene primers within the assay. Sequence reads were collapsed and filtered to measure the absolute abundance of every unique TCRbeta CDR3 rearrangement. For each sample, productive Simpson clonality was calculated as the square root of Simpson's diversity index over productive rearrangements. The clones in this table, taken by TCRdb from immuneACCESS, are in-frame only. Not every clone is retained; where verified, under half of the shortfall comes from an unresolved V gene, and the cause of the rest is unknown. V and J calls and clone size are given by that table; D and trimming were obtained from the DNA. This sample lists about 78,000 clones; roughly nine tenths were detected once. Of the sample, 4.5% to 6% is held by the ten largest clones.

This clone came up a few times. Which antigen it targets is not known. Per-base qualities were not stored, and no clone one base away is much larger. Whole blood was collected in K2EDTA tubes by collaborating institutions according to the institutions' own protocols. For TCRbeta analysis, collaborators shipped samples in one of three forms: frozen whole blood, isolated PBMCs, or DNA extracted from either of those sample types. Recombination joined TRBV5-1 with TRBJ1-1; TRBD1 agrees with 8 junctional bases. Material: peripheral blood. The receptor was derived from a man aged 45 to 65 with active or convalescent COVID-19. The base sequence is TGCGCCAGCAGCAGAGAGACAGGGGCAAACACTGAAGCTTTCTTT. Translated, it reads CASSRETGANTEAFF.